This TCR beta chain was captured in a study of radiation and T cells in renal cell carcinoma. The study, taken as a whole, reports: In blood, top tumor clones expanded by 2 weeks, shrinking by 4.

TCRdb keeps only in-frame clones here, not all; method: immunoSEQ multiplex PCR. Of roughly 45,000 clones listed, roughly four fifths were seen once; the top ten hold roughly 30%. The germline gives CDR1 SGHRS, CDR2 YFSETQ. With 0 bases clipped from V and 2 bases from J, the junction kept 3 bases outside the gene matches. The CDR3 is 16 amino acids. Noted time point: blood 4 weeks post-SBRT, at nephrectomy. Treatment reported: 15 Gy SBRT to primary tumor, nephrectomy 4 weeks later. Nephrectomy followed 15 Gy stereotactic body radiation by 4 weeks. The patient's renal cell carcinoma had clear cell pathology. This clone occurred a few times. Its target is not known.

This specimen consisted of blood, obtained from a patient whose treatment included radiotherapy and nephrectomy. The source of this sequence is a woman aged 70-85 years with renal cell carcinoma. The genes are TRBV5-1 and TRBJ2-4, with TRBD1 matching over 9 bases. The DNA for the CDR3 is TGCGCCAGCAGCTTGGGACAGGGGGGAACCAAAAACATTCAGTACTTC. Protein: CASSLGQGGTKNIQYF. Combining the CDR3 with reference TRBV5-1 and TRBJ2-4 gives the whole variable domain KAGVTQTPRYLIKTRGQQVTLSCSPISGHRSVSWYQQTPGQGLQFLFEYFSETQRNKGNFPGRFSGRQFSNSRSEMNVSTLELGDSALYLCASSLGQGGTKNIQYFGAGTRLSVL.